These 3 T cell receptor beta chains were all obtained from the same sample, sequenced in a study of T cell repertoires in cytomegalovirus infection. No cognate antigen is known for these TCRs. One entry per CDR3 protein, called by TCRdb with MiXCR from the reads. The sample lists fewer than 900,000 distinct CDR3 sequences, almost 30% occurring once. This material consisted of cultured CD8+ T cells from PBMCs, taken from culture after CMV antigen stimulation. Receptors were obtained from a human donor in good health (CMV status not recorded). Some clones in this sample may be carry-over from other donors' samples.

CDR3 nucleotide sequence: TGTGCCAGCAGCTTAGTTCTAGCTAGCGGCTTTCAAGAGACCCAGTACTTC. Protein sequence: CASSLVLASGFQETQYF. The chain carries TRBV7-2 and TRBJ2-5; 7 positions match TRBD2. The CDR3 has 17 amino acids. Per germline, CDR1 SGHTA and CDR2 FQGNSA. Losses at the gene ends were 1 base for V and 2 bases for J; bases not matched to a gene: 10.

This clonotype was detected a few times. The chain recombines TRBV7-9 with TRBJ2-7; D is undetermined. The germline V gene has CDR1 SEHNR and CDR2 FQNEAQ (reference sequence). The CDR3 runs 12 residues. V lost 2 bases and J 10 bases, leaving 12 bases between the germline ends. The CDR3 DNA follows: TGTGCCAGCAGCTTATTTGACCCTATACAGTACTTC. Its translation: CASSLFDPIQYF.

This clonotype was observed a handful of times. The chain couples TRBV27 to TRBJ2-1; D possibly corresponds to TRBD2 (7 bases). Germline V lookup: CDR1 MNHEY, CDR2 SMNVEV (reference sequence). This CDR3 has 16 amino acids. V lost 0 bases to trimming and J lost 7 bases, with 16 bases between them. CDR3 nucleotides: TGTGCCAGCAGTTTATCGGTGGGGGGGCGTGATAATGAGCAGTTCTTC. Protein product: CASSLSVGGRDNEQFF.